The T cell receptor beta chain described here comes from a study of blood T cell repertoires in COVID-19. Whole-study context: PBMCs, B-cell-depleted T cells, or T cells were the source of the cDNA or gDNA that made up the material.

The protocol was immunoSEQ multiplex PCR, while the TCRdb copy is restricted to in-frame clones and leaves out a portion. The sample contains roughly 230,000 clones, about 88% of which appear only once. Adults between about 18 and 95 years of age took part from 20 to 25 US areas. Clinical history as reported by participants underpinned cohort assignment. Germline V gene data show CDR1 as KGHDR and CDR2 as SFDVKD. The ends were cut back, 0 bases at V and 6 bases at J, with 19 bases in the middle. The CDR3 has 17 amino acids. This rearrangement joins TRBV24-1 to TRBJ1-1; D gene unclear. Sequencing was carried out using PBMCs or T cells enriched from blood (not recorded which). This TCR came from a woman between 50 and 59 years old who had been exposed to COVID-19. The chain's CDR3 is CATSDLNVHSSQAEAFF. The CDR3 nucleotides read TGTGCCACCAGTGATTTGAACGTACACTCCTCCCAGGCTGAAGCTTTCTTT.